Presented here are 23 T cell receptor beta chains from one specimen sequenced in a study of CD8 T cells in ankylosing spondylitis. TCRdb re-called the 5' RACE reads through MiXCR, storing one row per CDR3 protein. The sample includes 40,000 or so distinct CDR3 sequences, roughly 3% of them seen just once. Source material: blood, either unsorted or a sorted T cell fraction (not recorded which). The receptors derive from a male donor with ankylosing spondylitis or in good health (not recorded which).

The sample holds many counts of this clonotype. The chain recombines TRBV9 with TRBJ2-3; D is undetermined. The germline gives CDR1 SGDLS, CDR2 YYNGEE. CDR3 length equals 14 residues. V was pared by 0 bases and J by 2 bases, with 7 bases between. In nucleotides, the CDR3 is TGTGCCAGCAGCGTAGCTTCCCCCACAGATACGCAGTATTTT. It is translated as CASSVASPTDTQYF.

The table lists this clonotype with many counts. V is TRBV9 and J is TRBJ2-1; D is perhaps TRBD2 (6 bases). Germline V lookup: CDR1 SGDLS, CDR2 YYNGEE. CDR3 size: 13 residues. The ends were cut back, 1 base at V and 7 bases at J, with 9 bases in the middle. In nucleotides, the CDR3 is TGTGCCAGCAGCGTATGGGGGGTGAATGAGCAGTTCTTC. This translates into CASSVWGVNEQFF.

This clonotype was recorded many times. The J gene is TRBJ1-1, the V gene TRBV9, with 8 bases matching TRBD1. V shed 4 bases and J 3 bases; nucleotides not matched to a gene: 11. The V gene's germline CDR1 is SGDLS and CDR2 YYNGEE. There are 16 residues in the CDR3. CDR3 bases: TGTGCCAGCAGCTCGGGGACAGGCCCTAGTCACACTGAAGCTTTCTTT. This codes for CASSSGTGPSHTEAFF.

This clonotype was recorded at least ten times. CDR3 residues: CASSVAGATSTDTQYF. The CDR3 DNA is TGTGCCAGCAGCGTAGCGGGGGCTACTAGCACAGATACGCAGTATTTT. The chain is built from TRBV9 and TRBJ2-3; D may match TRBD1 or TRBD2 (6 bases each). Trimming stripped 0 bases from V and 0 bases from J, with 11 bases between. Germline CDR1 and CDR2: SGDLS and YYNGEE. There are 16 residues in the CDR3.

This clonotype was detected many times. The chain employs TRBV9 and TRBJ1-1; D not certain. V was clipped by 0 bases and J by 1 base, with 7 bases between them. The germline CDR1 and CDR2 sequences are SGDLS and YYNGEE. The CDR3 covers 14 residues. The CDR3 region is CASSVAGENTEAFF. The CDR3 region has the DNA TGTGCCAGCAGCGTAGCTGGAGAGAACACTGAAGCTTTCTTT.

This clonotype was recorded many times. The chain combines TRBV9 with TRBJ2-7; unclear D gene. Germline V gene sequence: CDR1 SGDLS, CDR2 YYNGEE. Trimming removed 0 bases at V and 0 bases at J, with 7 bases between. The CDR3 is made up of 14 amino acids. CDR3 coding DNA: TGTGCCAGCAGCGTAGGCCCCAGCTCCTACGAGCAGTACGTC. It is translated as CASSVGPSSYEQYV.

This clonotype occurred many times. The chain couples TRBV9 to TRBJ2-2, with a weak D call TRBD2 (7 bases). This CDR3 spans 15 amino acids. Germline V gene sequence: CDR1 SGDLS, CDR2 YYNGEE. Deletions cut 1 base from V and 3 bases from J, with 10 bases between. For the CDR3, the DNA is TGTGCCAGCAGCGTATCGGGGGGCGACACCGGGGAGCTGTTTTTT. Translated: CASSVSGGDTGELFF.

This clonotype was counted ten times or more. The chain joins TRBV9 to TRBJ1-1; D is possibly TRBD1 (5 bases). From germline, CDR1 is SGDLS and CDR2 YYNGEE. The CDR3 length is 18 residues. Trimming took off 0 bases at V and 7 bases at J, with 25 bases between the two ends. CDR3 loop: CASSVEPGRLGGDGEAFF. CDR3 nucleotide sequence: TGTGCCAGCAGCGTAGAACCAGGGCGATTGGGTGGGGACGGTGAAGCTTTCTTT.

In this sample, this clonotype turned up many times. This rearrangement joins TRBV9 to TRBJ2-3, with a possible D match to TRBD1 (5 bases). This CDR3 comprises 15 residues. CDR1 is SGDLS and CDR2 is YYNGEE in the germline V gene. The ends were cut back, 4 bases at V and 7 bases at J, with 19 bases in the middle. The CDR3 sequence is CASSPRGAGSNTQYF. CDR3 bases: TGTGCCAGCAGCCCCCGCGGAGCAGGGTCAAATACGCAGTATTTT.

Many counts were recorded for this clonotype. The chain combines TRBV9 with TRBJ2-5; TRBD2 agrees at 8 bases. After removal of 0 bases from V and 5 bases from J, the junction contained 9 bases not matched to a gene. Germline V lookup: CDR1 SGDLS, CDR2 YYNGEE. The CDR3 runs to 16 residues. Here the CDR3 DNA reads TGTGCCAGCAGCGTAGGACGACCAGCGGGAGTGGAGACCCAGTACTTC. Translated, it gives CASSVGRPAGVETQYF.

This clonotype was recorded at least ten times. The chain carries TRBV9 and TRBJ2-5, with D maybe TRBD1 (5 bases). Trimming shortened V by 4 bases and J by 1 base, and 14 bases separated the two germline ends. The germline CDR1 and CDR2 sequences are SGDLS and YYNGEE. This CDR3 has 15 amino acids. The CDR3 sequence is CASSRQGGLQETQYF. The CDR3, as DNA: TGTGCCAGCAGCCGGCAGGGTGGGCTCCAAGAGACCCAGTACTTC.

This clonotype was seen at least ten times. The rearrangement joins TRBV9 to TRBJ2-6; D is unclear. CDR3 length: 13 amino acids. CDR1 SGDLS and CDR2 YYNGEE come from the germline V gene. With 0 bases removed from V and 2 bases from J, the gap between germline ends came to 0 bases. The CDR3 here is CASSVAGANVLTF. The CDR3 DNA reads as TGTGCCAGCAGCGTAGCTGGGGCCAACGTCCTGACTTTC. The variable domain in full, with the rest retrieved from reference TRBV9 and TRBJ2-6, is DSGVTQTPKHLITATGQRVTLRCSPRSGDLSVYWYQQSLDQGLQFLIQYYNGEERAKGNILERFSAQQFPDLHSELNLSSLELGDSALYFCASSVAGANVLTFGAGSRLTVL.

This clonotype was found many times. The rearrangement links TRBV9 to TRBJ2-3; D not resolved. Between the trimmed V and J ends, which lost 4 bases and 3 bases, there was a span of 15 bases. CDR1 and CDR2 (germline): SGDLS, YYNGEE. This CDR3 is 15 amino acids long. The CDR3 coding sequence is TGTGCCAGCAGCTCGGCCTCCGGCCGGACAGATACGCAGTATTTT. It yields the protein CASSSASGRTDTQYF.

This clonotype occurred many times. This rearrangement joins TRBV9 to TRBJ2-2; 7 nucleotides agree with TRBD2. Germline CDR1 is SGDLS and CDR2 is YYNGEE. The CDR3 runs to 16 residues. V shed 1 base, J shed 0 bases, and the junction held 3 bases outside the gene matches. CDR3 DNA sequence: TGTGCCAGCAGCGTACTGAGCGGGGCGAACACCGGGGAGCTGTTTTTT. It encodes CASSVLSGANTGELFF.

The V and J genes are TRBV9 and TRBJ1-3, with D unresolved. The V end was cut by 4 bases, the J end by 4 bases, with 9 bases between. The CDR3 consists of 13 residues. CDR1 and CDR2 from the germline V gene are SGDLS and YYNGEE. The CDR3 DNA sequence: TGTGCCAGCAGCCCAGTGGCAGGAAACACCATATATTTT. It encodes CASSPVAGNTIYF.

This clonotype was picked up many times. This chain links TRBV9 with TRBJ2-5; D not resolved. Trimming stripped 2 bases from V and 2 bases from J, with 10 bases between. Germline CDR1 and CDR2: SGDLS and YYNGEE. The CDR3 is 14 residues long. In DNA form, the CDR3 reads TGTGCCAGCAGCGTCTGGCCAGCTCAAGAGACCCAGTACTTC. As protein: CASSVWPAQETQYF.

This clonotype was seen many times. The chain couples TRBV9 to TRBJ2-5, with D possibly being TRBD2 (5 bases). This CDR3 has 14 amino acids. Germline V gene data show CDR1 as SGDLS and CDR2 as YYNGEE. V was trimmed by 2 bases and J by 5 bases, leaving 13 bases between them. The CDR3 nucleotides read TGTGCCAGCAGCGTTGACGGGGTGGGTGAGACCCAGTACTTC. This translates into CASSVDGVGETQYF.

There are many counts of this clonotype. The J gene is TRBJ2-7, the V gene TRBV21-1; the table's D call, TRBD1, has no DNA check behind it. TRBV21-1 is recorded as a pseudogene. The CDR3 totals 13 residues. CDR3 in amino acids: CASSKDNTYEQYV. The CDR3 nucleotides read TGTGCCAGCAGCAAGGACAACACCTACGAGCAGTACGTC.

This clonotype was recorded at least ten times. The chain combines TRBV9 with TRBJ2-3; possibly TRBD1 for D (6 bases). V was shortened by 0 bases and J by 11 bases, with 7 bases between the two germline ends. This CDR3 comprises 11 residues. Looked up from germline, CDR1 is SGDLS and CDR2 is YYNGEE. The CDR3 DNA sequence: TGTGCCAGCAGCGTAGGACAGGTGCAGTATTTT. As protein: CASSVGQVQYF.

The table lists this clonotype with many counts. The V and J genes are TRBV9 and TRBJ2-1, with 12 bases fitting TRBD2. The CDR3 is made up of 19 amino acids. The germline V gene encodes CDR1 SGDLS and CDR2 YYNGEE. The V and J ends lost 3 bases and 6 bases, in that order; junction bases with no gene match: 16. CDR3 sequence reads: CASSAELAGGGRLRNEQFF. The CDR3 DNA sequence: TGTGCCAGCAGCGCGGAACTAGCGGGAGGTGGCCGGCTTCGCAATGAGCAGTTCTTC.

This clonotype was counted ten times or more. J is TRBJ2-6 and V is TRBV9, with 8 nucleotides matching TRBD1. Per the germline V gene, CDR1 is SGDLS and CDR2 is YYNGEE. CDR3 length equals 17 residues. V gave up 3 bases and J gave up 0 bases; unmatched junction bases: 5. This chain's CDR3 is CASSGGQGASGANVLTF. Written as DNA, the CDR3 is TGTGCCAGCAGCGGAGGACAGGGTGCCTCTGGGGCCAACGTCCTGACTTTC.

This clonotype was recorded many times. V gene TRBV9 combines with J gene TRBJ2-3, with D hard to call. The CDR3 totals 14 residues. Trimming took 1 base from V and 5 from J, leaving 11 bases between them. Per the germline V gene, CDR1 is SGDLS and CDR2 is YYNGEE. CDR3 residues: CASSVPTPGDTQYF. CDR3 sequence (DNA): TGTGCCAGCAGCGTACCCACCCCGGGAGATACGCAGTATTTT.

This clonotype has a count of ten or more. This rearrangement joins TRBV23-1 to TRBJ2-3; D may be TRBD2 (5 bases). TRBV23-1 is classed as an ORF, of uncertain function. CDR3 size: 15 residues. The V gene lost 4 bases and the J gene lost 0 bases, with 11 bases spanning the gap. The CDR3 region has the DNA TGCGCCAGCAGTCCCGGGGAATCTAGCACAGATACGCAGTATTTT. This gives the protein CASSPGESSTDTQYF.